The 28 T cell receptor beta chains given below trace back to one sample, sequenced in a study of identical twins. TCRdb fed the 5' RACE reads into MiXCR, producing one record per CDR3 protein. The sample shows 400,000 to 600,000 distinct CDR3 sequences, around 24% of them seen only once. The data were also submitted as part of a second study, on yellow fever vaccine responses in identical twins.

Sequencing was carried out using CD4+ T cells sorted from blood. These receptors came from a woman between 18 and 29 years old in good health.

This clonotype was observed a few times. J is TRBJ2-3 and V is TRBV20-1; D unresolved. Germline-derived CDR1 and CDR2 are DFQATT and SNEGSKA (reference sequence). The ends were cut back, 5 bases at V and 1 base at J, with 10 bases in the middle. CDR3 length: 13 residues. CDR3 loop: CSAQVHGTDTQYF. The CDR3 bases are TGCAGTGCTCAGGTACACGGCACAGATACGCAGTATTTT.

There are a few counts of this clonotype. The chain carries TRBV5-1 and TRBJ2-7; TRBD2 matches at 9 bases. Germline V gene sequence: CDR1 SGHRS, CDR2 YFSETQ. V was pared by 5 bases and J by 0 bases, with 3 bases of the junction left unmatched. This CDR3 is 14 amino acids long. The CDR3 region has the DNA TGCGCCAGCAGACGGACTAGCGACTCCTACGAGCAGTACTTC. Translated, it gives CASRRTSDSYEQYF. The full variable domain, rest sourced from reference TRBV5-1 and TRBJ2-7, is KAGVTQTPRYLIKTRGQQVTLSCSPISGHRSVSWYQQTPGQGLQFLFEYFSETQRNKGNFPGRFSGRQFSNSRSEMNVSTLELGDSALYLCASRRTSDSYEQYFGPGTRLTVT.

The chain is built from TRBV12-3 or TRBV12-4 and TRBJ1-4; maybe TRBD1 (5 bases). The CDR3 is made up of 12 amino acids. Trimming pared 5 bases from V and 11 bases from J, leaving 12 bases between. The CDR3 region is CASSKEGDKLFF. The CDR3 DNA reads as TGTGCCAGCAGTAAGGAAGGGGATAAACTGTTTTTT.

This clonotype was observed a handful of times. The chain recombines TRBV10-3 with TRBJ2-2, with D tentatively TRBD1 (7 bases). Trimming shortened V by 10 bases and J by 0 bases, and 12 bases separated the two germline ends. CDR1 is ENHRY and CDR2 is SYGVKD in the germline V gene. CDR3 length: 14 amino acids. CDR3 protein: CATRGTANTGELFF. CDR3 bases: TGTGCCACTCGGGGGACAGCGAACACCGGGGAGCTGTTTTTT.

This clonotype came up a few times. The junction and the germline gene differ at one end; a read error may be behind it. V gene TRBV7-9 combines with J gene TRBJ2-1, with 11 nucleotides matching TRBD2. There are 13 residues in the CDR3. CDR1 SEHNR and CDR2 FQNEAQ come from the germline V gene (reference sequence). As DNA, the CDR3 is TGCGCCGGTGGGCTAGCGGGAGGCAATGAGCAGTTCTTC. It codes for CAGGLAGGNEQFF.

This chain joins TRBV12-3 or TRBV12-4 and TRBJ2-7; 7 bases match TRBD1. CDR3 length: 16 residues. V shed 6 bases and J 9 bases; nucleotides not matched to a gene: 20. The CDR3 sequence is CASRSGRDSPGVGQYF. DNA for the CDR3: TGTGCCAGCAGGTCGGGTAGGGACAGCCCAGGAGTCGGGCAGTACTTC.

This sequence joins TRBV10-3 and TRBJ2-3; 7 bases are a match to TRBD2. The CDR3 covers 13 residues. The junction had 6 bases not matched to a gene; V was cut back by 7 bases and J by 5 bases. Germline lookup yields CDR1 ENHRY and CDR2 SYGVKD. CDR3 nucleotide sequence: TGTGCCATCACTGGGCTAGCGGAAGATACGCAGTATTTT. It translates to CAITGLAEDTQYF.

This clonotype was detected a few times. V is TRBV10-3 and J is TRBJ2-1, with 15 bases identical to TRBD2. V lost 5 bases, J lost 0 bases, and 5 bases stayed unmatched. This CDR3 is 18 amino acids long. Germline loops: CDR1 ENHRY, CDR2 SYGVKD. The CDR3 nucleotides read TGTGCCATCAGTTCCGGGACTAGCGGGGGGAGCTCCTACAATGAGCAGTTCTTC. It encodes CAISSGTSGGSSYNEQFF.

In its sample, this clonotype was seen many times. The chain uses TRBV9 and TRBJ1-1, with D uncertain. Germline loops: CDR1 SGDLS, CDR2 YYNGEE. This CDR3 contains 13 residues. Trimming shortened V by 0 bases and J by 5 bases, and 8 bases separated the two germline ends. CDR3 DNA sequence: TGTGCCAGCAGCGTAGGAAGCGTGACTGAAGCTTTCTTT. This codes for CASSVGSVTEAFF.

This clonotype has a handful of counts. The chain is built from TRBV11-2 and TRBJ2-7; 7 positions match TRBD2. The CDR3 length is 17 residues. J lost 2 bases, V lost 0 bases, and 10 bases had no gene match. Germline V gene lookup returns CDR1 SGHAT and CDR2 FQNNGV. The CDR3 is CASSLDMGRVPPYEQYV. In DNA form, the CDR3 reads TGTGCCAGCAGCTTAGATATGGGGAGGGTCCCCCCCTACGAGCAGTACGTC.

This clonotype was seen only a few times. The gene calls are TRBV28 and TRBJ2-7; 9 positions agree with TRBD1. Germline-derived CDR1 and CDR2 are MDHEN and SYDVKM. The CDR3 spans 14 residues. V was clipped by 5 bases and J by 3 bases; unmatched bases: 5. In DNA form, the CDR3 reads TGTGCCAGCAGTCCCGGGGACAGGGACTACGAGCAGTACTTC. It encodes CASSPGDRDYEQYF. The full variable domain, with the rest looked up from reference TRBV28 and TRBJ2-7, is DVKVTQSSRYLVKRTGEKVFLECVQDMDHENMFWYRQDPGLGLRLIYFSYDVKMKEKGDIPEGYSVSREKKERFSLILESASTNQTSMYLCASSPGDRDYEQYFGPGTRLTVT.

This chain uses TRBV29-1 with TRBJ1-1; D unclear. V lost 4 bases, J lost 1 base, and 4 bases lay in between. Germline V CDR1 and CDR2: SQVTM, ANQGSEA. This CDR3 contains 11 residues. Written as DNA, the CDR3 is TGCAGCGTTGGGACGAACACTGAAGCTTTCTTT. It codes for CSVGTNTEAFF.

The rearrangement links TRBV6-1 to TRBJ2-2, with TRBD2 matching 10 bases. Losses at the gene ends were 6 bases for V and 4 bases for J; bases not matched to a gene: 5. The CDR3 consists of 15 residues. Germline V gene lookup returns CDR1 MNHNS and CDR2 SASEGT. The CDR3 nucleotides are TGTGCCAGCAGCCCCAGCGGGAGGGCCACCGGGGAGCTGTTTTTT. Amino acid sequence: CASSPSGRATGELFF.

This chain links TRBV2 with TRBJ2-1; 10 bases match TRBD2. The CDR3 has 17 residues. V gave up 1 base and J gave up 4 bases; unmatched junction bases: 7. CDR1 SNHLY and CDR2 FYNNEI come from the germline V gene. This CDR3 reads CASSEGGAGGPYNEQFF. The CDR3 nucleotides read TGTGCCAGCAGTGAAGGGGGAGCGGGAGGGCCATACAATGAGCAGTTCTTC. The entire variable domain, with the rest obtained from reference TRBV2 and TRBJ2-1, is as follows: EPEVTQTPSHQVTQMGQEVILRCVPISNHLYFYWYRQILGQKVEFLVSFYNNEISEKSEIFDDQFSVERPDGSNFTLKIRSTKLEDSAMYFCASSEGGAGGPYNEQFFGPGTRLTVL.

This chain links TRBV24-1 with TRBJ2-7, with no clear D. Trimming stripped 2 bases from V and 2 bases from J, with 9 bases between. CDR1 and CDR2 from the germline V gene are KGHDR and SFDVKD. CDR3 length: 14 amino acids. The CDR3, as DNA: TGTGCCACCAGTGATTATCTGTTTCCCTACGAGCAGTACTTC. Protein product: CATSDYLFPYEQYF.

V usage is TRBV20-1 and J usage is TRBJ1-5; 9 bases line up with TRBD1. After removal of 6 bases from V and 5 bases from J, the junction contained 8 bases not matched to a gene. Germline V gene data show CDR1 as DFQATT and CDR2 as SNEGSKA (reference sequence). The CDR3 is made up of 14 amino acids. DNA of the CDR3: TGCAGTGCATCCACAGGGGGCCGAGATCAGCCCCAGCATTTT. Protein: CSASTGGRDQPQHF.

This clonotype turned up a few times. The V call is TRBV18, the J call TRBJ2-3; 10 nucleotides align to TRBD1. The V gene end was trimmed by 3 bases and the J gene end by 2 bases; junction bases not matched to a gene: 11. The CDR3 sequence is 18 residues long. Germline CDR1 KGHSH, CDR2 LQKENI. The CDR3, as DNA: TGTGCCAGCTCACCTCGAGCGGACAGGGGGTCACCCACAGATACGCAGTATTTT. It is translated as CASSPRADRGSPTDTQYF.

This rearrangement joins TRBV5-1 to TRBJ1-2; tentatively, D is TRBD1 (5 bases). The V end was cut by 3 bases, the J end by 0 bases, with 12 bases between. The CDR3 length is 15 residues. CDR1 is SGHRS and CDR2 is YFSETQ in the germline V gene. The CDR3 sequence is CASSWGRRTNYGYTF. DNA of the CDR3: TGCGCCAGCAGCTGGGGACGCAGGACTAACTATGGCTACACCTTC.

This clonotype was found a few times. In nucleotides, the CDR3 is TGTGCCACAGGGACTAGCGGGAGCCCCTACGAGCAGTACTTC. The encoded protein is CATGTSGSPYEQYF. The rearrangement joins TRBV24-1 to TRBJ2-7, with 14 bases that match TRBD2. J was trimmed by 2 bases and V by 10 bases; bases with no gene match: 3. The CDR3 has 14 amino acids. CDR1 and CDR2 from the germline V gene are KGHDR and SFDVKD.

This chain connects TRBV5-6 to TRBJ2-3, with D perhaps matching TRBD2 (6 bases). The CDR3 consists of 16 residues. Trimming removed 2 bases from V and 1 base from J, with 14 bases in between. The germline CDR1 and CDR2 sequences are SGHDT and YYEEEE. CDR3 in DNA: TGTGCCAGCAGCTTAAAAGCGTGGGGGGGCACAGATACGCAGTATTTT. It is translated as CASSLKAWGGTDTQYF.

This clonotype was seen ten or more times. The genes are TRBV10-3 and TRBJ1-3; the D is unclear. The V gene lost 3 bases and the J gene lost 0 bases, with 6 bases spanning the gap. CDR1 is ENHRY, CDR2 SYGVKD, per germline. The CDR3 contains 14 residues. The CDR3 region has the DNA TGTGCCATCAGTGATGGTTTCTCTGGAAACACCATATATTTT. The encoded protein is CAISDGFSGNTIYF.

This chain joins TRBV14 and TRBJ1-6; D is perhaps TRBD1 (6 bases). Germline V gene data show CDR1 as SGHDN and CDR2 as FVKESK. The CDR3 length is 16 residues. The V end lost 4 bases, the J end lost 3 bases, and 13 bases lay between the germline ends. CDR3 coding DNA: TGTGCCAGCAGCCCCGGACAGTTAATCTATAATTCACCCCTCCACTTT. Translation: CASSPGQLIYNSPLHF.

This chain links TRBV19 with TRBJ2-1; TRBD2 matches at 13 bases. V gave up 4 bases and J gave up 10 bases; unmatched junction bases: 10. There are 16 residues in the CDR3. Per germline, CDR1 LNHDA and CDR2 SQIVND (reference sequence). In nucleotides, the CDR3 is TGTGCCAGTAGTACAATTACTAGCGGGGGGGCCGGGGAGCAGTTCTTC. Translation: CASSTITSGGAGEQFF.

This clonotype was detected a few times. The rearrangement links TRBV7-9 to TRBJ2-3; D assignment may be TRBD1 or TRBD2 (5 bases each). CDR3 length: 15 residues. Deletions cut 3 bases from V and 2 bases from J, with 12 bases between. CDR1 is SEHNR, CDR2 FQNEAQ, per germline (reference sequence). In DNA form, the CDR3 reads TGTGCCAGCAGCTTTACCGGGACCTCCACAGATACGCAGTATTTT. Residues: CASSFTGTSTDTQYF.

The rearrangement joins TRBV20-1 to TRBJ2-2, with D hard to call. The CDR3 covers 12 residues. Germline CDR1 DFQATT, CDR2 SNEGSKA (reference sequence). V was clipped by 1 base and J by 1 base, with 1 base between them. Here the CDR3 DNA reads TGCAGTGCTAGAGGGAACACCGGGGAGCTGTTTTTT. Protein sequence: CSARGNTGELFF.

The J gene is TRBJ2-5, the V gene TRBV7-9; a weak D match, TRBD2 (5 bases). The V gene lost 2 bases and the J gene lost 2 bases, with 9 bases spanning the gap. The CDR3 is 14 amino acids. Germline values: CDR1 SEHNR, CDR2 FQNEAQ (reference sequence). The CDR3 nucleotides read TGTGCCAGCAGCTTACATGGAGGACAAGAGACCCAGTACTTC. This codes for CASSLHGGQETQYF.

Here the CDR3 DNA reads TGTGCCATCAGTGGTATAGGGGCAACCTACAATGAGCAGTTCTTC. Encoded protein: CAISGIGATYNEQFF. The V and J genes are TRBV10-3 and TRBJ2-1; D perhaps matches TRBD1 (5 bases). CDR1 and CDR2 (germline): ENHRY, SYGVKD. V was clipped by 4 bases and J by 2 bases, with 12 bases between them. This CDR3 region has 15 residues.

Only one count was recorded for this clonotype. The chain combines TRBV15 with TRBJ2-1, with D hard to call. The CDR3 extends over 14 amino acids. Germline V gene data show CDR1 as LNHNV and CDR2 as YYDKDF (reference sequence). Trimming shortened V by 3 bases and J by 0 bases, and 6 bases separated the two germline ends. In DNA, the CDR3 is TGTGCCACCAGCAGGACGAGCTCCTACAATGAGCAGTTCTTC. Translating it yields CATSRTSSYNEQFF.